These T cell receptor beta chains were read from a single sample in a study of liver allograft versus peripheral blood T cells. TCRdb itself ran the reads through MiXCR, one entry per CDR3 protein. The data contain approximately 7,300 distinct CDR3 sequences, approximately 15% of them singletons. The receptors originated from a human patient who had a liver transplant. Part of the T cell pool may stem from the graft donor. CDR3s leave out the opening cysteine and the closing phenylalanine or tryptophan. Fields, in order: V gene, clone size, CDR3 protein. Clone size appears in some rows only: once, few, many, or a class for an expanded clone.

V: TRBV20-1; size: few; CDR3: SARERGSHREY
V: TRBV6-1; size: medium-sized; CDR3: ATPGQGAYEQY
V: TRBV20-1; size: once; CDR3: SAPPGLATYNEQF
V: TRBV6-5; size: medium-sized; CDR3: ASSYSIGGRDSPLH
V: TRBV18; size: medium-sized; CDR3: ASSLPRNSGNTIY
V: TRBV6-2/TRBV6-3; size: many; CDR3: ASTPDSYNEQF
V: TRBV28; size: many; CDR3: ATRTGEANQPQH
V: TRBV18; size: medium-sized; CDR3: ASSTSRGNRHT
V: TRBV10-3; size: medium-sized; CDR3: AISPDGGYTDTQY
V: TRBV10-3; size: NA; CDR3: AISVSDTQY
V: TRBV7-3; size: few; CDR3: ASSLTAGNTEAF
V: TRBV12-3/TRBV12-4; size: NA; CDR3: ASSPDRDYGYT
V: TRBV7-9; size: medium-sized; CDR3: ASSFSGYEQY
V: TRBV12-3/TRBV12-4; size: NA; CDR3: ASSFSGSNQPQH
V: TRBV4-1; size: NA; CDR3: ASSHPGQGAGSPPH
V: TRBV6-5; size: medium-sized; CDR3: ASSSTVWMNTEAF
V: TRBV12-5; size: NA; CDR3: ASGLGGNRPQH
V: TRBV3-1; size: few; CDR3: ASSQEINQPQH
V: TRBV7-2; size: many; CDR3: ASSPTHYGYT
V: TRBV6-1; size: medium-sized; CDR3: ASSELNPGTGEKLF
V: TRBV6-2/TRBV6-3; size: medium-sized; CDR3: ASSYFGQGNQPQH
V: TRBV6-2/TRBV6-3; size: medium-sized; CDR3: ASTDRANYGYT
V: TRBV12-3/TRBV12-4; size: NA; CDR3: ASTRDRVDTGELF
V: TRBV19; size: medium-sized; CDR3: ASSLTGPISGNTIY
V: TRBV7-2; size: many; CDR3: ASSSGQYGYT
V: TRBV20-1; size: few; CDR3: SAYSVNSGGYGYT
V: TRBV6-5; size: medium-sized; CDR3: ASSRDWNYGYT
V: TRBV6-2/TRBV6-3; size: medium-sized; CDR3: ASSYSNRVEAF
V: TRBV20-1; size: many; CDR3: SARGGPTGGYGYT
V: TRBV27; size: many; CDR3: ASSLYSGDYGYT
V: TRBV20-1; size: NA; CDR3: SAPRRTEAF
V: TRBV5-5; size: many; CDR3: ASTQGGRMNTEAF
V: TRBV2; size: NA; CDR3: ASRDPQGTSTDTQY
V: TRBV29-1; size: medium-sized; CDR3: SVEKSTGGEQY
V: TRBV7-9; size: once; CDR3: ASSLDSGADTQY
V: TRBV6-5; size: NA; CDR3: ASSYSPAINEQF
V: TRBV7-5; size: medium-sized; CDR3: ISVPTHTGKGSNQPQH
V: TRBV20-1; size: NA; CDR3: SVSFSRYEQF
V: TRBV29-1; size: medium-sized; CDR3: SVGQGTRSPLH
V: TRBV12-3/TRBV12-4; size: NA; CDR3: ASSLVRGPNSPLH
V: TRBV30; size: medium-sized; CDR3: AWGDPRMRHTEAF
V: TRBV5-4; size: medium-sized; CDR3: ASSTDSLSSYNSPLH
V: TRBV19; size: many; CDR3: ASSVLPYSTDTQY
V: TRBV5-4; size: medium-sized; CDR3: ASSLGTGNYGYT
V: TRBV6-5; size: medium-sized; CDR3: ASSYRGGDEKLF